The rows below give T cell receptor beta chains drawn from one sample of a study of T cells in localized non-small cell lung cancer. This table comes from immunoSEQ multiplex PCR, and its TCRdb copy is limited to in-frame clones, with some not included. The top ten clones hold roughly 7.7% of a sample with around 35,000 clones, 93% of them seen once. Sequencing used peripheral blood, obtained before any cancer treatment. The source of these receptors is a female donor of 60 years or more with stage I lung adenocarcinoma. Each CDR3 is given with its conserved first and last residue. Each record gives: V gene, D gene, clone size, CDR3 length, J gene, CDR3 protein, CDR3 DNA. The D gene is left open where the match is weak. Clone size is given for some rows only: seen once, a few or many times, or a class if the clone is expanded.

v_call: TRBV9
d_call: TRBD2
clone_size: .
cdr3_length: 17
j_call: TRBJ2-2
cdr3_aa: CASSVAGSGGPTGELFF
cdr3_nt: TGTGCCAGCAGCGTAGCTGGTAGCGGGGGGCCTACCGGGGAGCTGTTTTTT

v_call: TRBV9
d_call: TRBD1
clone_size: few
cdr3_length: 15
j_call: TRBJ1-2
cdr3_aa: CASSVSGGIDYGYTF
cdr3_nt: TGTGCCAGCAGCGTCTCAGGGGGGATCGACTATGGCTACACCTTC

v_call: TRBV21-1
d_call: .
clone_size: .
cdr3_length: 15
j_call: TRBJ2-5
cdr3_aa: CASSKVGTGQETQYF
cdr3_nt: TGTGCCAGCAGCAAAGTGGGGACAGGGCAAGAGACCCAGTACTTC

v_call: TRBV19
d_call: TRBD1
clone_size: .
cdr3_length: 18
j_call: TRBJ2-3
cdr3_aa: CASSLTGTGGRSTDTQYF
cdr3_nt: TGTGCCAGTAGTTTAACCGGGACAGGGGGCCGTAGCACAGATACGCAGTATTTT

v_call: TRBV2
d_call: .
clone_size: .
cdr3_length: 11
j_call: TRBJ2-7
cdr3_aa: CASRGNYEQYF
cdr3_nt: TGTGCCAGCAGGGGGAACTACGAGCAGTACTTC

v_call: TRBV7-9
d_call: .
clone_size: .
cdr3_length: 17
j_call: TRBJ2-1
cdr3_aa: CASSLVSRHRPNDEQFF
cdr3_nt: TGTGCCAGCAGCTTAGTCTCAAGACACCGTCCTAACGATGAGCAGTTCTTC

v_call: TRBV19
d_call: .
clone_size: .
cdr3_length: 14
j_call: TRBJ1-5
cdr3_aa: CASSIQGFNQPQHF
cdr3_nt: TGTGCCAGTAGTATTCAGGGGTTCAATCAGCCCCAGCATTTT

v_call: TRBV7-9
d_call: .
clone_size: .
cdr3_length: 14
j_call: TRBJ2-3
cdr3_aa: CASRRRQGTDTQYF
cdr3_nt: TGTGCCAGCAGACGGAGACAGGGCACAGATACGCAGTATTTT

v_call: TRBV7-2
d_call: .
clone_size: .
cdr3_length: 14
j_call: TRBJ1-1
cdr3_aa: CASTWGATNTEAFF
cdr3_nt: TGTGCCAGCACCTGGGGGGCGACTAACACTGAAGCTTTCTTT

v_call: TRBV28
d_call: .
clone_size: once
cdr3_length: 15
j_call: TRBJ1-4
cdr3_aa: CASSLTGGLNEKLFF
cdr3_nt: TGTGCCAGCAGCTTGACAGGCGGACTTAATGAAAAACTGTTTTTT

v_call: TRBV4-3
d_call: .
clone_size: .
cdr3_length: 15
j_call: TRBJ2-1
cdr3_aa: CASSQGLLGPNEQFF
cdr3_nt: TGCGCCAGCAGCCAAGGCCTCCTAGGGCCCAATGAGCAGTTCTTC

v_call: TRBV7-3
d_call: TRBD1
clone_size: .
cdr3_length: 15
j_call: TRBJ1-6
cdr3_aa: CASSQTGGQGSPLHF
cdr3_nt: TGTGCCAGCAGTCAGACAGGGGGCCAGGGCTCACCCCTCCACTTT

v_call: TRBV6-6
d_call: .
clone_size: .
cdr3_length: 13
j_call: TRBJ1-4
cdr3_aa: CASSPGDLGKLFF
cdr3_nt: TGTGCCAGCAGTCCCGGGGATTTGGGGAAACTGTTTTTT

v_call: TRBV4-3
d_call: .
clone_size: .
cdr3_length: 17
j_call: TRBJ2-1
cdr3_aa: CASSPYGEGGPRNEQFF
cdr3_nt: TGCGCCAGCAGCCCCTATGGAGAGGGAGGTCCGAGAAATGAGCAGTTCTTC

v_call: TRBV5-1
d_call: .
clone_size: .
cdr3_length: 14
j_call: TRBJ2-5
cdr3_aa: CASSPRDIQETQYF
cdr3_nt: TGCGCCAGCAGCCCCCGGGACATACAAGAGACCCAGTACTTC

v_call: TRBV4-3
d_call: .
clone_size: .
cdr3_length: 15
j_call: TRBJ2-7
cdr3_aa: CASSKGGSSSYEQYF
cdr3_nt: TGCGCCAGCAGCAAAGGAGGGTCAAGCTCCTACGAGCAGTACTTC

v_call: TRBV6-5
d_call: .
clone_size: .
cdr3_length: 15
j_call: TRBJ1-2
cdr3_aa: CASTVPRTGNYGYTF
cdr3_nt: TGTGCCAGCACCGTTCCCCGGACGGGCAACTATGGCTACACCTTC

v_call: TRBV11-2
d_call: TRBD2
clone_size: .
cdr3_length: 18
j_call: TRBJ2-1
cdr3_aa: CASRFRGSGTSGAREQFF
cdr3_nt: TGTGCCAGCAGATTCCGGGGTAGCGGGACTAGCGGAGCCAGGGAGCAGTTCTTC

v_call: TRBV28
d_call: TRBD1
clone_size: .
cdr3_length: 14
j_call: TRBJ1-2
cdr3_aa: CASRFDREDYGYTF
cdr3_nt: TGTGCCTCCAGGTTTGACAGGGAGGACTATGGCTACACCTTC

v_call: TRBV7-9
d_call: .
clone_size: .
cdr3_length: 16
j_call: TRBJ1-1
cdr3_aa: CASSLSAGSGATEAFF
cdr3_nt: TGTGCCAGCAGCTTAAGCGCGGGGTCGGGGGCCACTGAAGCTTTCTTT

v_call: TRBV10-3
d_call: TRBD1
clone_size: few
cdr3_length: 16
j_call: TRBJ2-3
cdr3_aa: CAISEDRTGVTDTQYF
cdr3_nt: TGTGCCATCAGTGAGGATCGGACAGGGGTGACAGATACGCAGTATTTT

v_call: TRBV10-3
d_call: TRBD1
clone_size: .
cdr3_length: 15
j_call: TRBJ2-5
cdr3_aa: CAISELGQAKETQYF
cdr3_nt: TGTGCCATCAGTGAGTTGGGACAGGCTAAAGAGACCCAGTACTTC

v_call: TRBV5-1
d_call: .
clone_size: .
cdr3_length: 14
j_call: TRBJ1-1
cdr3_aa: CASSSPREDTEAFF
cdr3_nt: TGCGCCAGCAGCTCTCCCAGGGAGGACACTGAAGCTTTCTTT

v_call: TRBV19
d_call: TRBD1
clone_size: .
cdr3_length: 16
j_call: TRBJ1-2
cdr3_aa: CAIRPTGIGSNYGYTF
cdr3_nt: TGTGCCATACGACCGACAGGGATCGGATCCAACTATGGCTACACCTTC

v_call: TRBV5-1
d_call: TRBD2
clone_size: .
cdr3_length: 20
j_call: TRBJ2-3
cdr3_aa: CASSLGPGLAGEGGTDTQYF
cdr3_nt: TGCGCCAGCAGCTTGGGACCGGGACTAGCGGGAGAGGGGGGCACAGATACGCAGTATTTT